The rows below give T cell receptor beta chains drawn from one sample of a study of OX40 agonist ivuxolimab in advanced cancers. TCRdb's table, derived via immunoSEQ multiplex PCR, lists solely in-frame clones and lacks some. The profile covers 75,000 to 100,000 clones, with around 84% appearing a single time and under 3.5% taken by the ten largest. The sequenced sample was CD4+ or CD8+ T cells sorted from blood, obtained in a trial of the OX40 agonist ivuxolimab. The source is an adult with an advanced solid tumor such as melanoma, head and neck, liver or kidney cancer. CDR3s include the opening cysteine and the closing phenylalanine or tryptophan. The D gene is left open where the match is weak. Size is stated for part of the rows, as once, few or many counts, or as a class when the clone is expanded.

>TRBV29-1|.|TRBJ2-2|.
TGCAGCGTTGATAGGGGAACCGGGGAGCTGTTTTTT
CSVDRGTGELFF
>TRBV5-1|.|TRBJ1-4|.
TGCGCCAGCAGCTTGGGTACAGGGAGTGAAAAACTGTTTTTT
CASSLGTGSEKLFF
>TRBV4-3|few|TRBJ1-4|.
TGCGCCAGCAGCCAAGCCACGGGGCAGGAAAAACTGTTTTTT
CASSQATGQEKLFF
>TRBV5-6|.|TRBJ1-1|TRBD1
TGTGCCAGCAGCCCGGACAGGGGAATGGCTGAAGCTTTCTTT
CASSPDRGMAEAFF
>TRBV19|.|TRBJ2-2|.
TGTGCCAGTAGTATAGGGCCAGGGGGGTCGCTCAAGGAGCTGTTTTTT
CASSIGPGGSLKELFF
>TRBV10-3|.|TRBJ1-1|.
TGTGCCATCAGTGTCAGGGAGCCGAACACTGAAGCTTTCTTT
CAISVREPNTEAFF
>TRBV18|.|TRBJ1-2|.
TGTGCCAGCTCACCGCGGGATGGACATGGCTACACCTTC
CASSPRDGHGYTF
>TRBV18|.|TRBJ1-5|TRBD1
TGTGCCAGCTTACCACAGGGGGCCCAGGGCAATCAGCCCCAGCATTTT
CASLPQGAQGNQPQHF
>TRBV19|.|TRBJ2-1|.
TGTGCCAGTAGGGGGGCCCCCGGGTACAATGAGCAGTTCTTC
CASRGAPGYNEQFF
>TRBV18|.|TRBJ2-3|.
TGTGCCAGCTCACCAGGACCACAAGATACGCAGTATTTT
CASSPGPQDTQYF
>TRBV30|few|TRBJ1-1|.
TGTGCCTGGAGGTTGATGAACACTGAAGCTTTCTTT
CAWRLMNTEAFF
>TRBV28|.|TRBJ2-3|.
TGTGCCAGCAGTTTGTCTCAGGGAAGCACAGATACGCAGTATTTT
CASSLSQGSTDTQYF
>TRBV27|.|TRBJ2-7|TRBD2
TGTGCCAGCGGACTTAAAGCGGGGGGTTACGAGCAGTACTTC
CASGLKAGGYEQYF
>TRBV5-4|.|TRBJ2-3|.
TGTGCCAGCAGCCGTACTGCCTCAGATACGCAGTATTTT
CASSRTASDTQYF
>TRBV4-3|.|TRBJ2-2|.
TGCGCCAGCAGCCATTCGCAGGAGGCCGGGGAGCTGTTTTTT
CASSHSQEAGELFF
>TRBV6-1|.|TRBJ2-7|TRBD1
TGTGCCAGCAGTGTCGACAGGGGCTACGAGCAGTACTTC
CASSVDRGYEQYF
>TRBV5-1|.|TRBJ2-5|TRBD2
TGCGCCAGCAGCTTGGCCTTACTAGCGGGGCAAGAGACCCAGTACTTC
CASSLALLAGQETQYF
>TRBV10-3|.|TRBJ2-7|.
TGTGCCATCAGCGCTTCCGATTACGAGCAGTACTTC
CAISASDYEQYF
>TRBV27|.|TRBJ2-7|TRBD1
TGTGCCAGCAGTCACACCTTTGGGACAGGGGCCGACGAGCAGTACTTC
CASSHTFGTGADEQYF